The subject of this entry is one T cell receptor (beta chain). Its antigen is undetermined. The germline V gene has CDR1 SGHNT and CDR2 YYREEE (reference sequence). The CDR3 totals 14 residues. The V and J ends lost 4 bases and 4 bases respectively, with 14 bases between them. TCR libraries were built in bulk with a published protocol and specific TCR primers. TCRdb re-called the PCR reads through MiXCR, storing one row per CDR3 protein. The sample has over 100,000 distinct CDR3 sequences; about 32% are singletons. This sample was included in a study of molecular identifiers for immune sequencing clone quantification. Study background: Replicate runs used RNA from 20,000 or 100,000 naive CD8 cells, which was split five ways into aliquots, and four of those aliquots were then sequenced. Study outcomes and limitations: Barcode collisions between identical TCR molecules could shrink estimates of highly expanded clone sizes.

The source material was naive CD8+ T cells from blood, with Jurkat cell RNA spiked in. The sample's subset: FACS-sorted CD8+CD4-CCR7+CD45RA+ naive T cells. The source is a human donor in good health. Some libraries in this study had Jurkat cell RNA spiked in. The rearrangement links TRBV5-4 to TRBJ2-5, with a tentative D call TRBD1 (6 bases). CDR3 bases: TGTGCCAGCAGCCGGCGCGAGGGGGTAGAGACCCAGTACTTC. Translating it yields CASSRREGVETQYF.